One sample yielded the 25 T cell receptor beta chains listed below, sequenced in a study of blood T cell repertoires in COVID-19. Libraries were prepared by immunoSEQ multiplex PCR; TCRdb keeps only in-frame clonotypes and omits some of them. The table lists some 300,000 clones, around 86% of them singletons. The sequenced sample consisted of PBMCs or T cells enriched from blood (not recorded which). The receptor source for this set is a man aged 30-40 years who had recovered from COVID-19.

The chain combines TRBV5-4 with TRBJ2-1; 11 nucleotides agree with TRBD2. The CDR3 sequence is 15 residues long. Germline CDR1 SGHNT, CDR2 YYREEE (reference sequence). J gave up 8 bases and V 3 bases, and 7 bases lay outside the gene matches. This CDR3 reads CASSYRLAGWDEQFF. The CDR3 coding sequence is TGTGCCAGCAGCTATCGACTAGCGGGATGGGATGAGCAGTTCTTC.

The V call is TRBV24-1, the J call TRBJ2-7; 9 nucleotides line up with TRBD1. With V trimmed by 3 bases and J by 5 bases, 7 bases remained unmatched. Looked up from germline, CDR1 is KGHDR and CDR2 is SFDVKD. This CDR3 is built from 15 residues. The CDR3, as DNA: TGTGCCACCAGTGATACCGGGACAGGGCACGACGAGCAGTACTTC. Its protein is CATSDTGTGHDEQYF.

This chain connects TRBV3-1 (or the pseudogene TRBV3-2) to TRBJ2-3, with 9 bases lining up with TRBD2. This CDR3 contains 17 residues. Trimming took 4 bases from V and 3 from J; bases not matched to a gene: 11. The V gene's germline CDR1 is LGHDT and CDR2 YNNKEL (reference sequence). The CDR3 DNA reads TGTGCCAGCAGCCCCTACCTCGCGGGGGGGCGGACAGATACGCAGTATTTT. Its translation is CASSPYLAGGRTDTQYF.

The chain links TRBV5-1 to TRBJ2-2; D is possibly TRBD1 (5 bases). Germline lookup yields CDR1 SGHRS and CDR2 YFSETQ. V was clipped by 0 bases and J by 5 bases, with 11 bases between them. The CDR3 is 15 amino acids. The CDR3 sequence: CASSLVGQGTGELFF. CDR3 DNA sequence: TGCGCCAGCAGCTTGGTAGGACAAGGTACCGGGGAGCTGTTTTTT.

The chain joins TRBV24-1 to TRBJ2-7; D remains unclear. Germline V gives CDR1 KGHDR, CDR2 SFDVKD. Trimming left V 4 bases short and J 4 bases short, with 4 bases between. This CDR3 spans 11 amino acids. The CDR3 DNA follows: TGTGCCACCAGTGACTCTTACGAGCAGTACTTC. This translates into CATSDSYEQYF.

J is TRBJ1-4 and V is TRBV27; no reliable D call. Germline assignment: CDR1 MNHEY and CDR2 SMNVEV (reference sequence). The V and J ends lost 3 bases and 6 bases respectively, with 8 bases between them. This CDR3 comprises 13 residues. The CDR3 sequence: CASSFSADEKLFF. CDR3 sequence (DNA): TGTGCCAGCAGTTTCAGTGCGGATGAAAAACTGTTTTTT.

V gene TRBV5-1 combines with J gene TRBJ2-3, with no clear D. Germline V CDR1 and CDR2: SGHRS, YFSETQ. Trimming removed 6 bases from V and 4 bases from J, with 15 bases in between. The CDR3 is 14 amino acids. The CDR3 DNA reads TGCGCCAGCACCAAAACAGTAAGAGCAGATACGCAGTATTTT. It encodes CASTKTVRADTQYF.

The gene calls are TRBV6-4 and TRBJ1-3; possible D gene TRBD1, 5 bases. V was clipped by 0 bases and J by 3 bases, with 21 bases between them. Germline CDR1 and CDR2: MRHNA and SNTAGT. CDR3 size: 19 residues. DNA of the CDR3: TGTGCCAGCAGTGACTCGATGTCGGGGGATCTGAAGGTTGGAAACACCATATATTTT. Protein sequence: CASSDSMSGDLKVGNTIYF.

This chain links TRBV11-3 with TRBJ2-3; 7 bases are a match to TRBD2. CDR1 is SGHNT, CDR2 YENEEA, per germline. The CDR3 totals 18 residues. V was pared by 5 bases and J by 3 bases, with 17 bases of the junction left unmatched. The CDR3 region is CASSDSRSGRRETDTQYF. The CDR3 bases are TGTGCCAGCAGCGATTCCCGTTCCGGGAGGAGAGAAACAGATACGCAGTATTTT.

The chain uses TRBV7-2 and TRBJ2-1, with a possible D match to TRBD2 (6 bases). Trimming stripped 0 bases from V and 4 bases from J, with 10 bases between. Looked up from germline, CDR1 is SGHTA and CDR2 is FQGNSA. The CDR3 has 15 amino acids. The CDR3 loop reads CASSLAPGLYNEQFF. The CDR3 DNA reads TGTGCCAGCAGCTTAGCCCCGGGACTTTACAATGAGCAGTTCTTC.

This sequence joins TRBV15 and TRBJ2-1; 7 bases fit TRBD2. CDR3 length: 16 residues. The V gene's germline CDR1 is LNHNV and CDR2 YYDKDF (reference sequence). V was pared by 5 bases and J by 4 bases, with 11 bases of the junction left unmatched. The CDR3 nucleotides are TGTGCCACCAGCCCGGGGGGAGTGAAGAAATACAATGAGCAGTTCTTC. Its protein is CATSPGGVKKYNEQFF.

V is TRBV4-1 and J is TRBJ1-2; 9 bases map to TRBD1. Trimming took 4 bases from V and 0 from J; bases not matched to a gene: 0. This CDR3 contains 14 residues. Germline V gene data show CDR1 as MGHRA and CDR2 as YSYEKL. For the CDR3, the DNA is TGCGCCAGCAGCCGGGACAGGGCTAACTATGGCTACACCTTC. Protein: CASSRDRANYGYTF.

This CDR3 reads CASSHFSGRAPDTQYF. The CDR3 nucleotides read TGTGCCAGCAGCCATTTTAGCGGGAGGGCCCCAGATACGCAGTATTTT. The chain combines TRBV3-1 (or the pseudogene TRBV3-2) with TRBJ2-3; 11 positions agree with TRBD2. Trimming removed 3 bases from V and 4 bases from J; junction bases left unmatched: 6. The CDR3 has 16 amino acids. From germline, CDR1 is LGHDT and CDR2 YNNKEL (reference sequence).

Here the CDR3 reads CASSPRELGSDEQFF. CDR3 in DNA: TGCGCCAGCAGCCCGAGGGAGCTGGGGAGCGATGAGCAGTTCTTC. The rearrangement links TRBV4-1 to TRBJ2-1; possibly TRBD2 for D (5 bases). The germline V gene has CDR1 MGHRA and CDR2 YSYEKL. The CDR3 extends over 15 amino acids. V lost 4 bases, J lost 8 bases, and 18 bases lay in between.

This clone has more than one count but fewer than ten. The chain employs TRBV12-3 or TRBV12-4 and TRBJ1-2; 8 nucleotides align to TRBD1. V shed 7 bases and J 6 bases; nucleotides not matched to a gene: 7. This CDR3 has 13 amino acids. DNA for the CDR3: TGTGCCAGCAACGCGGACAGGGCGGATGGCTACACCTTC. Translation gives CASNADRADGYTF.

With regard to this clone: The same CDR3 also results from other DNA sequences found in this sample. The chain is built from TRBV5-1 and TRBJ1-2; D might be TRBD1 (6 bases). The ends were cut back, 1 base at V and 8 bases at J, with 9 bases in the middle. Germline V gene lookup returns CDR1 SGHRS and CDR2 YFSETQ. This CDR3 is 12 amino acids long. The CDR3 here is CASSLSGEGYTF. DNA for the CDR3: TGCGCCAGCAGCTTGTCAGGGGAAGGCTACACCTTC.

This clone was found a few times. This chain links TRBV28 with TRBJ2-7; 7 bases are a match to TRBD2. Germline V gives CDR1 MDHEN, CDR2 SYDVKM. Trimming cost V 5 bases and J 5 bases; bases outside gene matches: 9. The CDR3 spans 14 residues. The CDR3 reads CASSPRGGRNEQYF. CDR3 nucleotides: TGTGCCAGCAGTCCCCGCGGGGGTCGAAACGAGCAGTACTTC.

CDR3: CASSQGSLAANYGYTF. The CDR3 nucleotides are TGCGCCAGCAGCCAAGGGAGTCTGGCGGCTAACTATGGCTACACCTTC. The J gene is TRBJ1-2, the V gene TRBV5-1; D unresolved. The CDR3 length is 16 residues. Germline CDR1 is SGHRS and CDR2 is YFSETQ. Trimming removed 4 bases at V and 0 bases at J, with 16 bases between. The whole variable domain, filled in from reference TRBV5-1 and TRBJ1-2, reads KAGVTQTPRYLIKTRGQQVTLSCSPISGHRSVSWYQQTPGQGLQFLFEYFSETQRNKGNFPGRFSGRQFSNSRSEMNVSTLELGDSALYLCASSQGSLAANYGYTFGSGTRLTVV.

The J gene is TRBJ1-2, the V gene TRBV19; D remains unclear. This CDR3 comprises 14 residues. Germline V gives CDR1 LNHDA, CDR2 SQIVND (reference sequence). The ends were cut back, 0 bases at V and 2 bases at J, with 7 bases in the middle. The CDR3 region is CASSIDRGNYGYTF. The CDR3 coding sequence is TGTGCCAGTAGTATAGATCGGGGAAACTATGGCTACACCTTC.

The chain couples TRBV30 to TRBJ2-5, with a possible D match to TRBD1 (5 bases). Germline loops: CDR1 GTSNPN, CDR2 SVGIG (reference sequence). The CDR3 loop spans 14 amino acids. Trimming shortened V by 4 bases and J by 5 bases, and 17 bases separated the two germline ends. The CDR3 here is CAWNLGLTVETQYF. DNA of the CDR3: TGTGCCTGGAACTTGGGGCTAACCGTGGAGACCCAGTACTTC. Supplemented by reference TRBV30 and TRBJ2-5, the full variable domain reads SQTIHQWPATLVQPVGSPLSLECTVEGTSNPNLYWYRQAAGRGLQLLFYSVGIGQISSEVPQNLSASRPQDRQFILSSKKLLLSDSGFYLCAWNLGLTVETQYFGPGTRLLVL.

The genes are TRBV5-1 and TRBJ2-5; 10 positions match TRBD2. CDR1 is SGHRS and CDR2 is YFSETQ in the germline V gene. The CDR3 length is 16 residues. The junction had 11 bases not matched to a gene; V was cut back by 4 bases and J by 5 bases. The DNA for the CDR3 is TGCGCCAGCAGCCCCGGCAGCGGGGGGGCGGGGGAGACCCAGTACTTC. Residues: CASSPGSGGAGETQYF. Supplemented by reference TRBV5-1 and TRBJ2-5, the full variable domain reads KAGVTQTPRYLIKTRGQQVTLSCSPISGHRSVSWYQQTPGQGLQFLFEYFSETQRNKGNFPGRFSGRQFSNSRSEMNVSTLELGDSALYLCASSPGSGGAGETQYFGPGTRLLVL.

V is TRBV6-5 and J is TRBJ1-2; D may be TRBD1 (5 bases). Per the germline V gene, CDR1 is MNHEY and CDR2 is SVGAGI. There are 13 residues in the CDR3. V shed 7 bases and J shed 4 bases, with 13 bases lying between them. CDR3 sequence: CASTPGGFYGYTF. The CDR3, as DNA: TGTGCCAGCACCCCGGGGGGGTTCTATGGCTACACCTTC.

This rearrangement joins TRBV28 to TRBJ1-2; D is unresolved. V was cut by 3 bases and J by 4 bases, with 12 bases left in between. Germline assignment: CDR1 MDHEN and CDR2 SYDVKM. The length of the CDR3 is 14 residues. CDR3 protein: CASSLEELSYGYTF. As DNA, the CDR3 is TGTGCCAGCAGTTTGGAGGAATTAAGCTATGGCTACACCTTC.

The CDR3 loop reads CASRPDRSAGYTF. DNA for the CDR3: TGTGCCAGCAGACCCGACAGGTCGGCCGGCTACACCTTC. The V gene is TRBV27, the J gene TRBJ1-2; the D gene is possibly TRBD1 (6 bases). The CDR3 has 13 residues. Germline values: CDR1 MNHEY, CDR2 SMNVEV (reference sequence). Trimming shortened V by 6 bases and J by 8 bases, and 16 bases separated the two germline ends.

This chain connects TRBV19 to TRBJ1-5, with 8 nucleotides matching TRBD1. This CDR3 is built from 15 residues. The trim removed 5 bases at V and 4 bases at J, leaving 7 bases unmatched. Looked up from germline, CDR1 is LNHDA and CDR2 is SQIVND (reference sequence). CDR3 sequence reads: CASSFLDRANQPQHF. The CDR3 DNA follows: TGTGCCAGTAGTTTCCTGGACAGGGCTAATCAGCCCCAGCATTTT.